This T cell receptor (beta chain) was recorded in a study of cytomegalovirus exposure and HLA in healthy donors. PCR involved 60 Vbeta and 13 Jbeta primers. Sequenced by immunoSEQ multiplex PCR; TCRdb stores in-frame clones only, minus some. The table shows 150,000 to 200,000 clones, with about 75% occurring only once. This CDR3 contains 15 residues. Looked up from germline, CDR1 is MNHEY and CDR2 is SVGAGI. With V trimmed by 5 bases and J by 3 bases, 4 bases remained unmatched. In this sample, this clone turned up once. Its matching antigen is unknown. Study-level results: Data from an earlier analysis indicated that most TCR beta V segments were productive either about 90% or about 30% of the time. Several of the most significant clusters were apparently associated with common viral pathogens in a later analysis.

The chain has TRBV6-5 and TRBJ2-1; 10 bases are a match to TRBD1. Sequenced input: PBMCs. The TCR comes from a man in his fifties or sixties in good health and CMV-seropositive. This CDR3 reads CASSLGQGNYNEQFF. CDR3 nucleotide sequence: TGTGCCAGCAGTCTGGGACAGGGGAACTACAATGAGCAGTTCTTC.